The clone carrying this TCR beta chain occurred a few times. Its antigen is unknown. Generation of TCR cDNA used 5'RACE template switching (which added a universal primer site and UMIs). TCRdb recomputed calls from the 5' RACE reads with MiXCR, one row per CDR3 protein. This sample has 250,000 to 350,000 distinct CDR3 sequences, with 7.5% to 9.5% found just once. Trimming cost V 0 bases and J 6 bases, with 12 bases left between them. The CDR3 contains 15 residues. The germline gives CDR1 MNHNS, CDR2 SASEGT. This specimen belongs to a study of T cells after yellow fever vaccination. Study background: Preparation used SMART-Seq v4 Ultra Low Input for the low-cell-number fractions.

Study-wide findings and caveats: Booster samples showed a return of most primary-vaccination clones (almost 97% CD4, 88% CD8). Researchers cautioned that FACS-sorted repertoires could harbor abundant clonotypes contaminating from the bulk population.

The sample here was CD4+ T cells sorted from PBMCs, taken 5 days after the yellow fever booster vaccination. The TCR was taken from a man between 18 and 29 years old who received the YFV17D yellow fever vaccine. The rearrangement joins TRBV6-1 to TRBJ2-4, with D possibly being TRBD1 (6 bases). The DNA for the CDR3 is TGTGCCAGCAGTGAAGCGTTGGGGGCAGGAAACATTCAGTACTTC. Translation: CASSEALGAGNIQYF.